These 31 T cell receptor beta chains share one sample of origin, sequenced in a study of beta chain features in type 1 diabetes (dated by TCRdb to 2016 to 2019). Library generation was performed with the immunoSEQ multiplex PCR assay. The High Capacity cDNA Reverse Transcription Kit was used to reverse transcribe all of the isolated RNA, meaning that expressed TCRB transcripts were what got sequenced. Here the immuneACCESS table is served through TCRdb, limited to in-frame sequences with V and J called. Missing clones are a known gap in these copies; in checked studies unresolved V genes cover under half, and the rest lacks a known reason. Recorded for this sample are some 190,000 clones; roughly 7.1% of them occurred a single time. Roughly 0.97% of the sample comes from the top ten. These TCRs' antigens remain unknown. The investigation overall reported the following: A moderate but significant shortening of TCRB CDR3 length was observed in type 1 diabetes patients in all four CD4+ subsets.

Material: central memory CD4+ T cells from blood. These receptor sequences come from a woman between 35 and 50 years old with type 1 diabetes.

The rearrangement joins TRBV18 to TRBJ1-1; D is unclear. The CDR3 consists of 13 residues. Trimming removed 5 bases at V and 1 base at J, with 8 bases between. Germline CDR1 is KGHSH and CDR2 is LQKENI. The CDR3 is CASSFSGNTEAFF. The CDR3 DNA reads as TGTGCCAGCTCATTCTCGGGGAACACTGAAGCTTTCTTT.

The chain uses TRBV28 and TRBJ1-6; 7 nucleotides agree with TRBD1. Germline trimming cut 8 bases from V and 5 bases from J; bases unmatched to any gene: 6. CDR3 length equals 14 residues. The germline CDR1 and CDR2 sequences are MDHEN and SYDVKM. The CDR3 loop reads CASGQGGNNSPLHF. DNA for the CDR3: TGTGCCAGCGGCCAGGGGGGTAATAATTCACCCCTCCACTTT.

Many counts were recorded for this clone. The chain couples TRBV5-1 to TRBJ2-4, with TRBD1 matching 7 bases. V shed 4 bases, J shed 6 bases, and the junction held 7 bases outside the gene matches. This CDR3 spans 14 amino acids. In germline, CDR1 is SGHRS, CDR2 YFSETQ. CDR3 nucleotides: TGCGCCAGCAGCCCCCGGGACAGCCGAAACATTCAGTACTTC. Its protein is CASSPRDSRNIQYF.

This clone was observed at least ten times. The chain employs TRBV18 and TRBJ2-7; a possible D gene is TRBD2 (5 bases). The CDR3 loop spans 12 amino acids. V was pared by 2 bases and J by 5 bases, with 7 bases between. Germline V gene sequence: CDR1 KGHSH, CDR2 LQKENI. CDR3 sequence (DNA): TGTGCCAGCTCACCAGGGGAGAACGAGCAGTACTTC. It encodes CASSPGENEQYF. Full variable domain (outside the CDR3, taken from reference TRBV18 and TRBJ2-7): NAGVMQNPRHLVRRRGQEARLRCSPMKGHSHVYWYRQLPEEGLKFMVYLQKENIIDESGMPKERFSAEFPKEGPSILRIQQVVRGDSAAYFCASSPGENEQYFGPGTRLTVT.

This clone showed up many times. This chain links TRBV9 with TRBJ2-3; 7 bases are a match to TRBD1. The V and J ends lost 2 bases and 2 bases, in that order; junction bases with no gene match: 5. This CDR3 has 15 residues. Looked up from germline, CDR1 is SGDLS and CDR2 is YYNGEE. CDR3 loop: CASSVRGQTTDTQYF. In DNA form, the CDR3 reads TGTGCCAGCAGCGTTAGGGGACAGACCACAGATACGCAGTATTTT.

This clone was observed a handful of times. The V call is TRBV4-1, the J call TRBJ1-1, with D possibly TRBD1 on 6 matching bases. This CDR3 has 16 residues. V shed 1 base and J shed 1 base, with 13 bases lying between them. Germline values: CDR1 MGHRA, CDR2 YSYEKL. The DNA for the CDR3 is TGCGCCAGCAGCCAAGCGATTGGGACACCGAACACTGAAGCTTTCTTT. This codes for CASSQAIGTPNTEAFF.

The chain has TRBV18 and TRBJ2-1; 7 nucleotides agree with TRBD2. This CDR3 spans 15 amino acids. V was pared by 0 bases and J by 7 bases, with 6 bases of the junction left unmatched. The germline V gene has CDR1 KGHSH and CDR2 LQKENI. Written as DNA, the CDR3 is TGTGCCAGCTCACCACCAGGCAGCGGGGAAAATGAGCAGTTCTTC. Translation: CASSPPGSGENEQFF. Combining the CDR3 with reference TRBV18 and TRBJ2-1 gives the whole variable domain NAGVMQNPRHLVRRRGQEARLRCSPMKGHSHVYWYRQLPEEGLKFMVYLQKENIIDESGMPKERFSAEFPKEGPSILRIQQVVRGDSAAYFCASSPPGSGENEQFFGPGTRLTVL.

This clone was seen ten or more times. The chain is built from TRBV5-4 and TRBJ2-7; a possible D gene is TRBD2 (6 bases). The V end lost 4 bases, the J end lost 1 base, and 6 bases lay between the germline ends. Germline CDR1 and CDR2: SGHNT and YYREEE (reference sequence). CDR3 length: 12 residues. The CDR3 loop reads CASSRGSYEQYF. The CDR3 DNA follows: TGTGCCAGCAGCCGGGGGTCCTACGAGCAGTACTTC.

This clone was found a few times. The CDR3 nucleotides are TGTGCCAGTAACTGGCCCACTACGAGGGAGCCCCAGCATTTT. It translates to CASNWPTTREPQHF. The chain has TRBV6-1 and TRBJ1-5; D unclear. The CDR3 spans 14 residues. Germline V CDR1 and CDR2: MNHNS, SASEGT. Trimming stripped 9 bases from V and 8 bases from J, with 20 bases between.

V and J are TRBV28 and TRBJ2-5; D possibly corresponds to TRBD1 (6 bases). CDR1 is MDHEN and CDR2 is SYDVKM in the germline V gene. The V gene lost 5 bases and the J gene lost 3 bases, with 19 bases spanning the gap. The CDR3 is 16 residues long. The CDR3 sequence is CASSRTLGQTEETQYF. The CDR3 DNA reads as TGTGCCAGCAGTCGAACACTCGGACAGACCGAAGAGACCCAGTACTTC.

This sequence joins TRBV6-6 and TRBJ1-2; TRBD1 matches at 10 bases. CDR1 is MNHNY and CDR2 is SVGAGI in the germline V gene (reference sequence). V lost 6 bases and J lost 4; bases outside the gene matches: 11. CDR3 length equals 16 residues. The CDR3 coding sequence is TGTGCCAGCAGCTTCTCCGACAGGGGGCGAGGCTATGGCTACACCTTC. Amino acid sequence: CASSFSDRGRGYGYTF.

In this sample, this clone turned up a few times. The rearrangement joins TRBV2 to TRBJ1-1, with 10 bases identical to TRBD1. Germline V CDR1 and CDR2: SNHLY, FYNNEI. The CDR3 has 14 amino acids. V lost 8 bases to trimming and J lost 0 bases; unmatched junction nucleotides: 3. The CDR3 here is CASAGTGVNTEAFF. CDR3 DNA: TGTGCCAGCGCGGGGACAGGGGTGAACACTGAAGCTTTCTTT.

This clone came up a few times. The CDR3 sequence is CASSPLDSNYGYTF. Here the CDR3 DNA reads TGCGCCAGCAGCCCGTTAGACTCCAACTATGGCTACACCTTC. This chain links TRBV5-1 with TRBJ1-2; D uncertain. The CDR3 contains 14 residues. Trimming took off 4 bases at V and 2 bases at J, with 12 bases between the two ends. CDR1 and CDR2 from the germline V gene are SGHRS and YFSETQ. The full variable domain, in which reference TRBV5-1 and TRBJ1-2 provide the parts outside the CDR3, is KAGVTQTPRYLIKTRGQQVTLSCSPISGHRSVSWYQQTPGQGLQFLFEYFSETQRNKGNFPGRFSGRQFSNSRSEMNVSTLELGDSALYLCASSPLDSNYGYTFGSGTRLTVV.

In this sample, this clone turned up a few times. The chain joins TRBV29-1 to TRBJ2-1; D is undetermined. Germline V gene lookup returns CDR1 SQVTM and CDR2 ANQGSEA. V was trimmed by 3 bases and J by 6 bases, leaving 9 bases between them. CDR3 length equals 12 residues. The CDR3, as DNA: TGCAGCGTTGATAGACTTTTCAATGAGCAGTTCTTC. Translating it yields CSVDRLFNEQFF.

The genes are TRBV11-2 and TRBJ1-5; D call uncertain. The CDR3 runs to 13 residues. Germline V gene lookup returns CDR1 SGHAT and CDR2 FQNNGV. The ends were cut back, 5 bases at V and 3 bases at J, with 8 bases in the middle. The DNA for the CDR3 is TGTGCCAGCAGCCAAACTCCCAATCAGCCCCAGCATTTT. It translates to CASSQTPNQPQHF.

This clone was picked up a small number of times. This chain connects TRBV11-3 to TRBJ2-3; 8 nucleotides align to TRBD2. CDR3 size: 15 residues. Germline V lookup: CDR1 SGHNT, CDR2 YENEEA. Unmatched junction bases numbered 5, after V lost 4 bases and J lost 2 bases. CDR3 loop: CASSSRGGNTDTQYF. CDR3 nucleotide sequence: TGTGCCAGCAGCTCACGGGGGGGTAACACAGATACGCAGTATTTT.

The sample holds a few counts of this clone. The chain is built from TRBV10-3 and TRBJ2-7; 8 nucleotides match TRBD2. The trim removed 3 bases at V and 2 bases at J, leaving 9 bases unmatched. CDR3 length equals 16 residues. CDR1 ENHRY and CDR2 SYGVKD come from the germline V gene. For the CDR3, the DNA is TGTGCCATCAGTGAAAAGGCGGGAGGCCCCCCCTACGAGCAGTACTTC. It encodes CAISEKAGGPPYEQYF.

V and J are TRBV29-1 and TRBJ2-3; 11 bases agree with TRBD1. The CDR3 has 14 amino acids. From germline, CDR1 is SQVTM and CDR2 ANQGSEA. V dropped 7 bases and J dropped 4; count of bases not matched to a gene: 7. The CDR3 DNA sequence: TGCAGCGCTGAGGGACAGGGGGACGCAGATACGCAGTATTTT. Residues: CSAEGQGDADTQYF.

V usage is TRBV28 and J usage is TRBJ1-2; D gene unclear. V was shortened by 7 bases and J by 8 bases, with 11 bases between the two germline ends. Germline loops: CDR1 MDHEN, CDR2 SYDVKM. This CDR3 comprises 11 residues. The chain's CDR3 is CASMNRAGYTF. The CDR3 DNA reads as TGTGCCAGCATGAACCGCGCCGGCTACACCTTC.

This chain joins TRBV9 and TRBJ1-1, with no clear D. Trimming shortened V by 4 bases and J by 1 base, and 14 bases separated the two germline ends. This CDR3 spans 15 amino acids. Germline CDR1 and CDR2: SGDLS and YYNGEE. CDR3 region: CASSPGGWGNTEAFF. The CDR3 DNA follows: TGTGCCAGCAGCCCAGGAGGGTGGGGGAACACTGAAGCTTTCTTT. Drawing the rest from reference TRBV9 and TRBJ1-1, the complete variable domain is DSGVTQTPKHLITATGQRVTLRCSPRSGDLSVYWYQQSLDQGLQFLIQYYNGEERAKGNILERFSAQQFPDLHSELNLSSLELGDSALYFCASSPGGWGNTEAFFGQGTRLTVV.

The J gene is TRBJ2-5, the V gene TRBV7-2; possible D gene TRBD1, 6 bases. This CDR3 region has 15 residues. V lost 6 bases, J lost 5 bases, and 19 bases lay in between. Germline CDR1 is SGHTA and CDR2 is FQGNSA. CDR3 sequence (DNA): TGTGCCAGCAGGGTGGCAGGGGCCCCGGGGGAGACCCAGTACTTC. Protein: CASRVAGAPGETQYF. The whole variable domain, filled in from reference TRBV7-2 and TRBJ2-5, reads GAGVSQSPSNKVTEKGKDVELRCDPISGHTALYWYRQSLGQGLEFLIYFQGNSAPDKSGLPSDRFSAERTGGSVSTLTIQRTQQEDSAVYLCASRVAGAPGETQYFGPGTRLLVL.

This clone was seen more than once but under ten times. The chain is built from TRBV7-3 and TRBJ2-1, with 8 nucleotides matching TRBD2. The CDR3 covers 15 residues. Trimming cost V 2 bases and J 10 bases; bases outside gene matches: 10. The germline V gene encodes CDR1 SGHTA and CDR2 FQGTGA. In DNA, the CDR3 is TGTGCCAGCAGCTTATTCGGGGGGGCGCATAGAGAGCAGTTCTTC. It is translated as CASSLFGGAHREQFF.

The J gene is TRBJ1-5, the V gene TRBV28; no clear D. Germline lookup yields CDR1 MDHEN and CDR2 SYDVKM. CDR3 length: 13 residues. The germline V and J ends were trimmed by 6 bases and 6 bases, with 12 bases remaining between them. The CDR3 bases are TGTGCCAGCAGCCAAGAACGGGGTCAGCCCCAGCATTTT. The encoded protein is CASSQERGQPQHF.

This clone has only a few counts. The genes are TRBV11-2 and TRBJ2-5; TRBD1 aligns across 8 bases. The CDR3 has 16 residues. Germline CDR1 is SGHAT and CDR2 is FQNNGV. V shed 2 bases and J 5 bases; nucleotides not matched to a gene: 10. The CDR3 DNA sequence: TGTGCCAGCAGCTTATTAACGACAGGGGATGGGGAGACCCAGTACTTC. The encoded protein is CASSLLTTGDGETQYF.

This clone was seen more than once but under ten times. The chain links TRBV27 to TRBJ2-3, with TRBD2 matching over 7 bases. This CDR3 contains 13 residues. Germline assignment: CDR1 MNHEY and CDR2 SMNVEV (reference sequence). The J segment lost 2 bases and the V segment lost 6 bases, leaving 2 bases of the junction unmatched. Here the CDR3 DNA reads TGTGCCAGCAGACGGGGGGACACAGATACGCAGTATTTT. Protein: CASRRGDTDTQYF.

The table lists this clone with a few counts. This chain links TRBV2 with TRBJ1-5; 7 bases are a match to TRBD1. The V segment lost 5 bases and the J segment 4 bases; nucleotides outside the gene matches: 8. CDR3 length: 15 residues. Per germline, CDR1 SNHLY and CDR2 FYNNEI. In DNA, the CDR3 is TGTGCCAGCAGTAAAATGGGACAGTTAAATCAGCCCCAGCATTTT. Its translation is CASSKMGQLNQPQHF.

V usage is TRBV19 and J usage is TRBJ2-4, with 9 bases aligning to TRBD1. Germline-derived CDR1 and CDR2 are LNHDA and SQIVND (reference sequence). This CDR3 is 14 amino acids long. The J segment lost 7 bases and the V segment lost 6 bases, leaving 7 bases of the junction unmatched. This chain's CDR3 is CASRTGQGLNIQYF. CDR3 nucleotide sequence: TGTGCCAGTAGAACGGGACAGGGTCTGAACATTCAGTACTTC.

The rearrangement joins TRBV4-2 to TRBJ2-6; D is ambiguous. The V end lost 0 bases, the J end lost 0 bases, and 9 bases lay between the germline ends. Looked up from germline, CDR1 is LGHNA and CDR2 is YNFKEQ. This CDR3 has 17 residues. In DNA, the CDR3 is TGTGCCAGCAGCCAAGAAAGCAGGCCCTCTGGGGCCAACGTCCTGACTTTC. The encoded protein is CASSQESRPSGANVLTF.

This clone showed up many times. This chain connects TRBV2 to TRBJ2-5, with D uncertain. Germline assignment: CDR1 SNHLY and CDR2 FYNNEI. Trimming shortened V by 4 bases and J by 3 bases, and 3 bases separated the two germline ends. The CDR3 runs to 11 residues. The CDR3 DNA reads TGTGCCAGCAGTGCGGAAGAGACCCAGTACTTC. Protein sequence: CASSAEETQYF.

This clone appeared a few times. The chain joins TRBV18 to TRBJ1-5; D possibly corresponds to TRBD1 (5 bases). Trimming shortened V by 3 bases and J by 2 bases, and 11 bases separated the two germline ends. The CDR3 contains 15 residues. CDR1 and CDR2 (germline): KGHSH, LQKENI. This CDR3 is CASSPQGGGNQPQHF. CDR3 nucleotides: TGTGCCAGCTCACCTCAGGGAGGGGGCAATCAGCCCCAGCATTTT.

This chain joins TRBV5-1 and TRBJ1-5; 8 bases match TRBD1. V gave up 2 bases and J gave up 2 bases; unmatched junction bases: 3. This CDR3 is 15 amino acids long. Germline CDR1 reads SGHRS; CDR2 reads YFSETQ. DNA for the CDR3: TGCGCCAGCAGCTTACAGGGGGTTGGCAATCAGCCCCAGCATTTT. Its protein product is CASSLQGVGNQPQHF.